The 15 T cell receptor delta chains in this list originate from one sample, sequenced in a study of γδ T cells in repeated Plasmodium falciparum infection. Bulk repertoires came from Vgamma9/Vdelta2+ or Vdelta2-negative gammadelta T cells flow-sorted from PBMC. TCRdb re-called the multiplex PCR reads with CATT. The table has 75,000 to 95,000 delta-chain clones, roughly 0.98% seen once; the top ten hold nearly 10%. Material for sequencing was gamma-delta T cells from blood. The source of these receptors is a pool of human donors (malaria-infected and uninfected, not separated).

Comment on this clone: It differs at one base from a far larger clone, so likely a read error. The genes are TRDV1 and TRDJ1; D is unresolved. The germline V gene has CDR1 TSWWSYY and CDR2 QGS. The CDR3 contains 12 residues. The CDR3 coding sequence is TGTGCACAGGCCGCCCACTCTGATAAACTCATCTTT. Amino acids: CAQAAHSDKLIF.

A few counts support this clone. The amino acid sequence in TCRdb belongs to a much larger clone and departs from this DNA's translation at residue 5, likely a sequencing read error; the sequence shown is translated from the DNA. The J gene is TRDJ1, the V gene TRDV1, with 9 bases fitting TRDD3. The CDR3 has 18 amino acids. Germline values: CDR1 TSWWSYY, CDR2 QGS. The ends lost 5 bases at V and 0 bases at J; junction bases unmatched: 13. CDR3 nucleotides: TGTGCTCTTGGGCAATTAGCCCCTGGGGGATTGTACACCGATAAACTCATCTTT. Encoded protein: CALGQLAPGGLYTDKLIF.

This clone has more than one count but fewer than ten. This probably arose from a read error, given a far larger clone one base away. This CDR3 is also generated by other DNA sequences in the sample. This chain links TRDV2 with TRDJ3; D call uncertain. Here the J gene came from matching the DNA to germline, since TCRdb omits it. This CDR3 has 20 amino acids. Germline values: CDR1 GEAIGNYY, CDR2 EKD. V was clipped by 0 bases and J by 3 bases, with 20 bases between them. CDR3 sequence (DNA): TGTGCCTGTGACACCGTAGGAGGGGCTGGAACCCACTGGGACACCCGACAGATGTTTTTC. Residues: CACDTVGGAGTHWDTRQMFF.

Comment on this clone: The protein recorded in TCRdb matches a much larger clone and deviates from this DNA's translation at residue 13, suggesting a read error; the protein here is obtained by translating the DNA. CDR3 sequence reads: CALGENPSHVLGGTPVYTDKLIF. In DNA form, the CDR3 reads TGTGCTCTTGGGGAAAACCCCTCCCACGTACTGGGGGGTACGCCAGTGTACACCGATAAACTCATCTTT. The chain links TRDV1 to TRDJ1, with 8 bases that match TRDD3. TCRdb is silent on the J gene; assignment here came from matching the DNA to germline. V lost 2 bases to trimming and J lost 0 bases; unmatched junction nucleotides: 26. CDR1 is TSWWSYY and CDR2 is QGS in the germline V gene. The CDR3 covers 23 residues.

This clone was seen many times. A far bigger clonotype differs at one base, so this is likely a read error. CDR3: CACDTLGARGADELIF. The CDR3 region has the DNA TGTGCCTGTGACACACTGGGGGCCCGAGGGGCCGATGAACTCATCTTT. The J gene is TRDJ1, the V gene TRDV2; 8 bases fit TRDD3. The J gene was missing in TCRdb and was found by matching the end of the DNA to germline. The germline V gene has CDR1 GEAIGNYY and CDR2 EKD. This CDR3 is built from 16 residues.

With regard to this clone: The protein given by TCRdb reflects a much larger clone and differs at residue 3 from this DNA's translation, likely from a read error; the protein shown is the DNA's translation. DNA for the CDR3: TGTGCTCCTGGGGAACTGGGGAAGGGCGTCCTACCTGGGGATGGGTACACCGATAAACTCATCTTT. Its translation: CAPGELGKGVLPGDGYTDKLIF. V usage is TRDV1 and J usage is TRDJ1; TRDD3 might be the D (7 bases). TCRdb does not report a J gene; here it was assigned by matching the DNA to germline references. This CDR3 spans 22 amino acids. Germline assignment: CDR1 TSWWSYY and CDR2 QGS.

This clone was seen only a few times. TCRdb has a much larger clone's protein, which differs at residue 9 from the translation of this DNA, likely because of a read error; what is shown is the protein translated from the DNA. The V gene is TRDV2, the J gene TRDJ1; a possible D gene is TRDD3 (5 bases). From germline, CDR1 is GEAIGNYY and CDR2 EKD. V lost 0 bases, J lost 0 bases, and 22 bases lay in between. The CDR3 is made up of 19 amino acids. The DNA for the CDR3 is TGTGCCTGTGACACCCTCGTACTGGTGGATAGGGGAGACACCGATAAACTCATCTTT. This sequence encodes CACDTLVLVDRGDTDKLIF.

A note on this clone: This may stem from a read error, because a much larger clone lies one nucleotide away. In the same sample, other DNA sequences code for this CDR3. This chain uses TRDV2 with TRDJ1; D might be TRDD2 or TRDD3, each matching 6 bases. The germline V gene has CDR1 GEAIGNYY and CDR2 EKD. The CDR3 sequence is 16 residues long. Here the CDR3 reads CACDTLLPGDLDKLIF. The CDR3 DNA reads as TGTGCCTGTGACACCCTCCTACCGGGGGACCTGGATAAACTCATCTTC.

This clone was observed a few times. This DNA's translation differs at residue 5 from TCRdb's protein, which comes from a much larger clone; a read error is likely, and the protein shown is translated from the DNA. This rearrangement joins TRDV1 to TRDJ1; 7 bases map to TRDD3. TCRdb offers no J gene call, so here the DNA was matched to germline to obtain one. The CDR3 extends over 18 amino acids. With 5 bases clipped from V and 2 bases from J, the junction kept 17 bases outside the gene matches. Germline V gives CDR1 TSWWSYY, CDR2 QGS. The CDR3 region is CALGRASLLGKGTDKLIF. As DNA, the CDR3 is TGTGCTCTTGGGAGGGCCTCCCTACTGGGGAAAGGAACCGATAAACTCATCTTT.

This clone was counted only a few times. A read error likely explains this, since a far larger clone differs by one base. The sample contains more than one DNA sequence encoding this CDR3. V usage is TRDV1 and J usage is TRDJ2; possibly TRDD3 for D (6 bases). Because TCRdb records no J gene, it was assigned here through a match of the DNA to germline. Deletions cut 3 bases from V and 5 bases from J, with 25 bases between. The CDR3 covers 19 residues. Germline loops: CDR1 TSWWSYY, CDR2 QGS. The CDR3 DNA is TGTGCTCTTGGGGATTATTCCTTCTGGGGAATACCAACTACAGCACAACTCTTCTTT. This sequence encodes CALGDYSFWGIPTTAQLFF.

This clone was detected a few times. The protein in TCRdb stems from a much larger clone and differs at residue 12 from this DNA's translation, likely a read error; here the protein is translated from the DNA. V usage is TRDV2 and J usage is TRDJ1; 13 bases fit TRDD3. TCRdb is silent on the J gene; assignment here came from matching the DNA to germline. With V trimmed by 4 bases and J by 2 bases, 12 bases remained unmatched. CDR1 is GEAIGNYY, CDR2 EKD, per germline. CDR3 length: 18 residues. The CDR3 here is CACDPITGGYGGTDKLIF. The CDR3 DNA sequence: TGTGCCTGTGATCCAATTACTGGGGGATACGGGGGGACCGATAAACTCATCTTT.

There are many counts of this clone. TCRdb's protein, taken from a much larger clone, differs from this DNA's translation at residue 11, likely owing to a read error; the protein displayed comes from the DNA. V usage is TRDV2 and J usage is TRDJ1, with 8 positions matching TRDD3. Germline values: CDR1 GEAIGNYY, CDR2 EKD. With 0 bases clipped from V and 1 base from J, the junction kept 12 bases outside the gene matches. The CDR3 has 18 residues. This CDR3 reads CACDTVVPGGPITDKLIF. The CDR3 DNA reads TGTGCCTGTGACACCGTTGTACCTGGGGGACCCATCACCGATAAACTCATCTTT.

Notes on this clone: A read error likely explains why the TCRdb protein, taken from a much larger clone, differs from this DNA's translation at residue 5; the protein shown is translated from the DNA. This chain uses TRDV2 with TRDJ1; 7 bases agree with TRDD3. The V gene end was trimmed by 3 bases and the J gene end by 0 bases; junction bases not matched to a gene: 24. The CDR3 spans 21 residues. Germline V gene sequence: CDR1 GEAIGNYY, CDR2 EKD. The CDR3 DNA reads as TGTGCCTGTGACTCATGGCAAGACTGGGGATCCACCATACCCTACACCGATAAACTCATCTTT. It encodes CACDSWQDWGSTIPYTDKLIF.

This clone was counted many times. The protein that TCRdb holds for this DNA derives from a much larger clone and differs from the translated DNA at residue 15, which likely indicates a read error; the protein shown here is translated from the DNA. For the CDR3, the DNA is TGTGCCTGTGACACGGGGATTTATAGGATCACCGATAAACTCACCTTT. Protein product: CACDTGIYRITDKLTF. The V call is TRDV2, the J call TRDJ1, with D possibly matching TRDD3 (6 bases). Per germline, CDR1 GEAIGNYY and CDR2 EKD. This CDR3 comprises 16 residues.

The sample holds a few counts of this clone. A far larger clone is one base from this, pointing to a likely read error. Additional DNA sequences in this sample encode the identical CDR3. This chain links TRDV1 with TRDJ1; TRDD3 might be the D (6 bases). The J gene, absent from TCRdb, was called here by matching the DNA to germline. In germline, CDR1 is TSWWSYY, CDR2 QGS. Trimming removed 5 bases from V and 0 bases from J, with 40 bases in between. The CDR3 totals 24 residues. Here the CDR3 DNA reads TGTGCTCTTGGGACCCTCCGGAGGGGGGCAATTCCTGTTTCTGTACTGGGCGACACCGATAAACTCATCTTT. Translated, it gives CALGTLRRGAIPVSVLGDTDKLIF.